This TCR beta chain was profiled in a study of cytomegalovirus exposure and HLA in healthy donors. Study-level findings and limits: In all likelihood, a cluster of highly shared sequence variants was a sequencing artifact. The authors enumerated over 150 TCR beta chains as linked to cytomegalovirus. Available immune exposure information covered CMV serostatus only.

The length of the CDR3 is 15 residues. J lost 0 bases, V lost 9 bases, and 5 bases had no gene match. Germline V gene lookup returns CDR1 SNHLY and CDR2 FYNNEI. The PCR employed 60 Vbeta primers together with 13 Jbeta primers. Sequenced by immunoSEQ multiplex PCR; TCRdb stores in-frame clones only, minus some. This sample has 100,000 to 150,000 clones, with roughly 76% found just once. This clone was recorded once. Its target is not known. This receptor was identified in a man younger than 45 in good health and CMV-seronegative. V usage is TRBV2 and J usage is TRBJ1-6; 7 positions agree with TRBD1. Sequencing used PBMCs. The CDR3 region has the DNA TGTGCCAGTCAGGGGGACAGCTCCTATAATTCACCCCTCCACTTT. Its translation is CASQGDSSYNSPLHF.